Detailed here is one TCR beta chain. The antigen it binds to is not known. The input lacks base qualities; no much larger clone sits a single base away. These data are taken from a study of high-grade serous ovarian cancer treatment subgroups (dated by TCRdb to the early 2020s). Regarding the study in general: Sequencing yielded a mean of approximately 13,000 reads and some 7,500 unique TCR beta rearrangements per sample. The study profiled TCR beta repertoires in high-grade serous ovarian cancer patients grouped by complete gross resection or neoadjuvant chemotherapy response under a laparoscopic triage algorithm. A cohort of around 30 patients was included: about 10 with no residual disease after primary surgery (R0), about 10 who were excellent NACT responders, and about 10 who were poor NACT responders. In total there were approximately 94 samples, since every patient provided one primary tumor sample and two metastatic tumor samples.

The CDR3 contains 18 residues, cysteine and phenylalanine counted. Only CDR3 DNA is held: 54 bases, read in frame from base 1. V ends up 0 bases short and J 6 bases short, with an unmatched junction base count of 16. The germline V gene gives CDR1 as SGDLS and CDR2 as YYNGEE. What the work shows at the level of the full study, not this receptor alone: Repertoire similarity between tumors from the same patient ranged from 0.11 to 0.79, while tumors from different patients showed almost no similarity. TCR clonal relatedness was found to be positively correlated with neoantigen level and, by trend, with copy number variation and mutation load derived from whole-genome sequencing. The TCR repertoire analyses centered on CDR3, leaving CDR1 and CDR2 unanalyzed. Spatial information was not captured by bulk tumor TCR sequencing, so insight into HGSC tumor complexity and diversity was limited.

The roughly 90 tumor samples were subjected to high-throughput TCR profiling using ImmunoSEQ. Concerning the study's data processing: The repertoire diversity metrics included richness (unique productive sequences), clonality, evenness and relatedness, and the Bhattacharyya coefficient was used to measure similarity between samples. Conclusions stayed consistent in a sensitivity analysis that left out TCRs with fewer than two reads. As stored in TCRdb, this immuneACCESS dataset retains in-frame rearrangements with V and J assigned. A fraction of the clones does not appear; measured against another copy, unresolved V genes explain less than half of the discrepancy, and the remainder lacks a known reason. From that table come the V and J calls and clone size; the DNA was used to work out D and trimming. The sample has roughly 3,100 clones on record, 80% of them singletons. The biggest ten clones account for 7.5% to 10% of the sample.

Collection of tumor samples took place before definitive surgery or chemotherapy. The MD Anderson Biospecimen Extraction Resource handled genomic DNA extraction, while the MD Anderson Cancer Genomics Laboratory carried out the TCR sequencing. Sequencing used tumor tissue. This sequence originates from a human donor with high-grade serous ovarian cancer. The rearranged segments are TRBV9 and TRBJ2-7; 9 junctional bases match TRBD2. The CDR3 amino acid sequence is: CASSVVVSGRKGCCEQYF. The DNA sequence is TGTGCCAGCAGCGTAGTGGTTAGCGGGAGAAAAGGCTGTTGCGAGCAGTACTTC.